These T cell receptor beta chains were read from a single sample in a study of T cell changes during pregnancy in multiple sclerosis. Clones were sequenced by immunoSEQ multiplex PCR, and TCRdb holds only the in-frame ones, with some missing. The repertoire holds tens of thousands of clones, with about 94% as singletons. This specimen was CD8+ T cells from peripheral blood mononuclear cells, taken after pregnancy. Receptors were obtained from a female donor with multiple sclerosis, enrolled in a pregnancy study. Both conserved end residues are trimmed from each CDR3. Each record gives: J gene, V gene, CDR3 protein.

TRBJ1-1,TRBV30,AWRGQTLTENTEAF
TRBJ1-1,TRBV5-1,ASSFSGVNTEAF
TRBJ2-7,TRBV5-4,ASSLGTGYEQY
TRBJ2-1,TRBV6-4,ASSRAGGINNEQF
TRBJ1-2,TRBV19,ASSPWDIGDYGYT
TRBJ1-4,TRBV4-1,ASSQPGGFGEKLF
TRBJ2-1,TRBV15,ATSRALLYNEQF
TRBJ2-2,TRBV5-1,ASSSSTAGDTGELF
TRBJ2-3,TRBV7-6,ASSLEGGLASGSTDTQY
TRBJ2-1,TRBV5-8,ASSSVRRTGFGEQF
TRBJ2-7,TRBV5-8,ASSQGAYEQY
TRBJ1-1,TRBV4-1,ASSQVRPQGARGKAF
TRBJ2-1,TRBV27,ASSWTGVEQF
TRBJ1-2,TRBV27,ASRGQTPFDGYT
TRBJ2-7,TRBV7-8,ASRPTSGVIGSYEQY
TRBJ2-7,TRBV7-2,ASSLAGATLEGEQY
TRBJ2-1,TRBV15,ATSTDYSYNEQF
TRBJ2-7,TRBV5-4,ASSLEAGVDEQY
TRBJ2-7,TRBV21-1,ASMGRDSPYEQY
TRBJ2-5,TRBV7-8,ASTLQDRAQY
TRBJ2-7,TRBV13,ASSSAGQGFYEQY
TRBJ1-2,TRBV27,ATGLGGDYGYT
TRBJ2-3,TRBV7-2,ASSSQTILGADTQY
TRBJ2-1,TRBV30,AWSVAAGAGEQF
TRBJ1-1,TRBV5-6,ASSLSGKNTEAF
TRBJ2-7,TRBV4-1,ASSHERDRGPNYEQY
TRBJ2-1,TRBV6-4,ASSILAGVDEQF
TRBJ1-2,TRBV7-2,ASSLAWGRNYGYT
TRBJ2-5,TRBV19,ASSTRGPFQETQY
TRBJ1-4,TRBV6-5,ASQPGQGHEKLF
TRBJ1-2,TRBV6-1,ASGDRENYGYT
TRBJ1-3,TRBV27,ASSPRGGSGNTIY